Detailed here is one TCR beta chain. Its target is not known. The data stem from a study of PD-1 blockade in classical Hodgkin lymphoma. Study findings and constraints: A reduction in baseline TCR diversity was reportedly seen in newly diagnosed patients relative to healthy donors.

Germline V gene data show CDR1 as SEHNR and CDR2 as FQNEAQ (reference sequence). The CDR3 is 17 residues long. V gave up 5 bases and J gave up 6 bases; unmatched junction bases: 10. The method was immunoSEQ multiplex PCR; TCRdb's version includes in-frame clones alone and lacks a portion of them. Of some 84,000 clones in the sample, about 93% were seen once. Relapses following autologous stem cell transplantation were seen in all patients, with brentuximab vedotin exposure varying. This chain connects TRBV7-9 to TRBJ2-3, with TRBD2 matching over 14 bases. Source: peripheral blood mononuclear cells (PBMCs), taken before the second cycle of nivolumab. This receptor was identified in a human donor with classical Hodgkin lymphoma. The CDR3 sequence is CASSPPGLAGEEDTQYF. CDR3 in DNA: TGTGCCAGCAGCCCACCGGGACTAGCGGGAGAAGAGGATACGCAGTATTTT.